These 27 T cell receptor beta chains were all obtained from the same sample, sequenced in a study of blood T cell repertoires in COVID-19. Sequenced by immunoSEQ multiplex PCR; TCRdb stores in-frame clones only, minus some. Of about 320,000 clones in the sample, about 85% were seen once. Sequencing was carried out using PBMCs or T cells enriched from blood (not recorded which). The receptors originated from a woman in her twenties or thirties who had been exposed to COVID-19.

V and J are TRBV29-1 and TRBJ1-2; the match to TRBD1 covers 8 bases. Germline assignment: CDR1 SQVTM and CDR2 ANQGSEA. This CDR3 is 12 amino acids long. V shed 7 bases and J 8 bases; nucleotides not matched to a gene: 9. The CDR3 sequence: CSAAGTGKGYTF. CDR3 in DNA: TGCAGCGCCGCCGGGACAGGAAAAGGCTACACCTTC.

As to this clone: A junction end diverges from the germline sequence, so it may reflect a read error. The CDR3 DNA follows: TGTGCCAGCAGTCAACGGACTAGCGGGAGCTCCAACAATGAGCAGTTCTTC. It translates to CASSQRTSGSSNNEQFF. The V call is TRBV6-6, the J call TRBJ2-1; 13 positions agree with TRBD2. CDR3 length equals 17 residues. Germline CDR1 MNHNY, CDR2 SVGAGI (reference sequence).

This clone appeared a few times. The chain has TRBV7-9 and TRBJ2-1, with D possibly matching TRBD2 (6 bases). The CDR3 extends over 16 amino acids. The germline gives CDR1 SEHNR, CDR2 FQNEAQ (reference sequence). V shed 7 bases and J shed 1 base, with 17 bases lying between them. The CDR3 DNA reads TGTGCCAGCACCCCGTCCGATGGGAGGTCCTACAATGAGCAGTTCTTC. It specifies CASTPSDGRSYNEQFF.

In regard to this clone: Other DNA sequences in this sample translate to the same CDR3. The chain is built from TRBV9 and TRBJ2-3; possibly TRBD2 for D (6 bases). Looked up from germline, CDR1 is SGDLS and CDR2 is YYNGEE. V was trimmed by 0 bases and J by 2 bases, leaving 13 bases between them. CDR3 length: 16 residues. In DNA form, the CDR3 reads TGTGCCAGCAGCGTAGCAGGTAGCGGTCACACAGATACGCAGTATTTT. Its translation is CASSVAGSGHTDTQYF.

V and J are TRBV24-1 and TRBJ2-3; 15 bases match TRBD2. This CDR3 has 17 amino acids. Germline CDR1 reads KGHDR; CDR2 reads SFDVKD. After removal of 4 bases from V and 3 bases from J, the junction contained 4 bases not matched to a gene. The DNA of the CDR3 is TGTGCCACCAGTGACCCGGGACTAGCGGGAGGTACAGATACGCAGTATTTT. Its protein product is CATSDPGLAGGTDTQYF.

CDR3 DNA: TGTGCTAGTGGTTTGGGTGCCCCGGGACAGGGGTATGGCTACACCTTC. Amino acid sequence: CASGLGAPGQGYGYTF. This chain uses TRBV12-5 with TRBJ1-2; 10 nucleotides agree with TRBD1. This CDR3 has 16 residues. The germline gives CDR1 LGHNT, CDR2 FRNRAP. V shed 1 base and J 5 bases; nucleotides not matched to a gene: 7.

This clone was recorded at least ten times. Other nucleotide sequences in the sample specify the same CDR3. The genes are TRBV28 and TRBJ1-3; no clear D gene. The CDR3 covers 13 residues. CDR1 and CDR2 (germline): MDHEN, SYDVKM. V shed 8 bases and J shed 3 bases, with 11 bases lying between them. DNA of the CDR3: TGTGCCAGCTCAACCCGGGATGGAAACACCATATATTTT. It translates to CASSTRDGNTIYF.

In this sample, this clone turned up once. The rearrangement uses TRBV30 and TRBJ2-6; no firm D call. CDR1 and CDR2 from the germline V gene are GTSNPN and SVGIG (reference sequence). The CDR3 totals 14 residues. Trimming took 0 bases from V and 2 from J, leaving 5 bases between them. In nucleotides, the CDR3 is TGTGCCTGGAGTGTAACAGCTGGGGCCAACGTCCTGACTTTC. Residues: CAWSVTAGANVLTF.

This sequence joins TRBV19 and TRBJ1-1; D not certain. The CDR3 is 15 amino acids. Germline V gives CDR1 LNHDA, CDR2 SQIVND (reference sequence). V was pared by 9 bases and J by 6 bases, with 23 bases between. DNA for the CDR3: TGTGCCAGCCGGAGGAGAGTCATGAGTAACTCTGAAGCTTTCTTT. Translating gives CASRRRVMSNSEAFF.

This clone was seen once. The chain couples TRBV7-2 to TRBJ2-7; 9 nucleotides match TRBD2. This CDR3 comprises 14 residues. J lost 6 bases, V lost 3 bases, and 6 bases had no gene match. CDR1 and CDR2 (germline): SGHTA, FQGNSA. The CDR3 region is CASSFTGLASEQYF. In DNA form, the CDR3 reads TGTGCCAGCAGCTTCACGGGACTAGCCAGCGAGCAGTACTTC.

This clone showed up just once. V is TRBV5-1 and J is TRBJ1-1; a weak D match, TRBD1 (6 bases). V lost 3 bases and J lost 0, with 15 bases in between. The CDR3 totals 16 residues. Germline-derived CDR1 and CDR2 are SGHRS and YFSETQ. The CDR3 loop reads CASSSDRGGMNTEAFF. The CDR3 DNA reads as TGCGCCAGCAGCTCAGACCGGGGGGGCATGAACACTGAAGCTTTCTTT. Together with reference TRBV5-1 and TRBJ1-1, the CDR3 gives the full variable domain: KAGVTQTPRYLIKTRGQQVTLSCSPISGHRSVSWYQQTPGQGLQFLFEYFSETQRNKGNFPGRFSGRQFSNSRSEMNVSTLELGDSALYLCASSSDRGGMNTEAFFGQGTRLTVV.

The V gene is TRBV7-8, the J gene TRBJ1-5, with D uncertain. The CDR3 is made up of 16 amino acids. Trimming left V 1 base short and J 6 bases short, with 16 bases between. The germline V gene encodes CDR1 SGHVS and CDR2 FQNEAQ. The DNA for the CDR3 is TGTGCCAGCAGCTTAGACCCCCCTAGAAAGAGTCAGCCCCAGCATTTT. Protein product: CASSLDPPRKSQPQHF. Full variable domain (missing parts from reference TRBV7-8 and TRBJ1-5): GAGVSQSPRYKVAKRGQDVALRCDPISGHVSLFWYQQALGQGPEFLTYFQNEAQLDKSGLPSDRFFAERPEGSVSTLKIQRTQQEDSAVYLCASSLDPPRKSQPQHFGDGTRLSIL.

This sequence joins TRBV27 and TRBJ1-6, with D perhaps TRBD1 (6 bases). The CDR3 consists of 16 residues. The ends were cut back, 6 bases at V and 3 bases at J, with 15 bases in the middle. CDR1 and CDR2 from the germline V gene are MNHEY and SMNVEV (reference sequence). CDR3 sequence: CASRLEGGGYNSPLHF. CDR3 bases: TGTGCCAGCAGACTAGAGGGGGGGGGCTATAATTCACCCCTCCACTTT.

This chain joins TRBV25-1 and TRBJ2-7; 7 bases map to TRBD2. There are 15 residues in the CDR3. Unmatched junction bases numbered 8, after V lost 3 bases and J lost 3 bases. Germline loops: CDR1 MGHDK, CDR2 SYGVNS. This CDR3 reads CASSDDRGRDYEQYF. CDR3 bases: TGTGCCAGCAGTGATGACCGGGGGAGGGACTACGAGCAGTACTTC.

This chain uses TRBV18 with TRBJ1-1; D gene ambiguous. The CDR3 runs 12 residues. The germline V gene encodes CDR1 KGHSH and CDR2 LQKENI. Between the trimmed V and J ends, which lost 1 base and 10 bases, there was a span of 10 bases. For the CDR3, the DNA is TGTGCCAGCTCACCACGAGACCTAGGAGCTTTCTTT. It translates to CASSPRDLGAFF.

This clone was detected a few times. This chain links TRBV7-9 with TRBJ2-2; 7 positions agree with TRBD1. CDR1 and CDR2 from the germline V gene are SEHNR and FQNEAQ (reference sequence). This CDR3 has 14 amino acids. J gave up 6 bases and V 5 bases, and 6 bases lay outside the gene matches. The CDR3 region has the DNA TGTGCCAGCAGCCCACAGGGGTTCCCCGGGGAGCTGTTTTTT. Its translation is CASSPQGFPGELFF.

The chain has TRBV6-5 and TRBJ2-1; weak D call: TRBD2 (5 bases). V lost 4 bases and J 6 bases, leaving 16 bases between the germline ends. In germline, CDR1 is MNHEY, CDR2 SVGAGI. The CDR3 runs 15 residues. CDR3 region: CASSSTLTSSNEQFF. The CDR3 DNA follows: TGTGCCAGCAGTTCAACTCTCACTAGTTCCAATGAGCAGTTCTTC.

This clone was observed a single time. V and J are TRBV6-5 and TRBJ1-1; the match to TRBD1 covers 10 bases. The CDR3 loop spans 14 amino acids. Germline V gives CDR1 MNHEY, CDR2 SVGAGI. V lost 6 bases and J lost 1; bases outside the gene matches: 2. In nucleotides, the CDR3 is TGTGCCAGCAGGGGGACAGGGGAGAACACTGAAGCTTTCTTT. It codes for CASRGTGENTEAFF.

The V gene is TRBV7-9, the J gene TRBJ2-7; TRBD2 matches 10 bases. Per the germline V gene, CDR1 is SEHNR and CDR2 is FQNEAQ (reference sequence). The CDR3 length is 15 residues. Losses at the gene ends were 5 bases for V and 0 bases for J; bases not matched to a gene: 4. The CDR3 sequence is CASSLGLASSYEQYF. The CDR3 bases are TGTGCCAGCAGCCTGGGACTAGCGAGCTCCTACGAGCAGTACTTC.

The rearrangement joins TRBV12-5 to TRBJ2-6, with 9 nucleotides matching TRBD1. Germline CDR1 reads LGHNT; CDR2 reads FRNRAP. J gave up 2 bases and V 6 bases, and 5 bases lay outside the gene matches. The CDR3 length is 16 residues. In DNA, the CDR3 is TGTGCTAGTGGGCCGGGACAGGGAACTGGGGCCAACGTCCTGACTTTC. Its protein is CASGPGQGTGANVLTF.

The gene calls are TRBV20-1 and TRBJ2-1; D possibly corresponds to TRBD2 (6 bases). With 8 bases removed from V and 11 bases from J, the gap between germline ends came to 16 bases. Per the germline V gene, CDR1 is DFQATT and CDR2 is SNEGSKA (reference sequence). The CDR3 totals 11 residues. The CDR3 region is CSSMGEDKQFF. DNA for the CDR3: TGCAGTTCTATGGGGGAGGACAAGCAGTTCTTC.

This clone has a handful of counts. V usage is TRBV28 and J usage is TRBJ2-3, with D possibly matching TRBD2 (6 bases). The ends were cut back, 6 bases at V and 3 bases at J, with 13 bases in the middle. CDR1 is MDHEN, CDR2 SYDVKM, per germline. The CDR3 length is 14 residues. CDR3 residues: CASSLGSRTDTQYF. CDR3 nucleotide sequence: TGTGCCAGCAGCCTCGGGAGTAGGACAGATACGCAGTATTTT.

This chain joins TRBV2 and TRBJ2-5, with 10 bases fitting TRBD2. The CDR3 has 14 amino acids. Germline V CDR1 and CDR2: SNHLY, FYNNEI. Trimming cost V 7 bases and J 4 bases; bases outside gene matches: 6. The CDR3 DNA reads TGTGCCAGCACCAGAGCGGGGGGGCCAGAGACCCAGTACTTC. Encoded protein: CASTRAGGPETQYF.

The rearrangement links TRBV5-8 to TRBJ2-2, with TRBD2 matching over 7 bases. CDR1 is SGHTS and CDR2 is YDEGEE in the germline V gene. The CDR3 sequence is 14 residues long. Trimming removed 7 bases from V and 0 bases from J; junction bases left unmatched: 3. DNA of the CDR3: TGTGCCAGCCATAGCGGGTCGAACACCGGGGAGCTGTTTTTT. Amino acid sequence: CASHSGSNTGELFF.

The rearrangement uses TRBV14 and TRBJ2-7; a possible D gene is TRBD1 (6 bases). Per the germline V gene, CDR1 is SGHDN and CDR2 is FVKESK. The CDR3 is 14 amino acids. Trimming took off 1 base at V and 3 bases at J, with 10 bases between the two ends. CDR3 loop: CASSQGNRVYEQYF. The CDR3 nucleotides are TGTGCCAGCAGCCAAGGGAACAGGGTCTACGAGCAGTACTTC.

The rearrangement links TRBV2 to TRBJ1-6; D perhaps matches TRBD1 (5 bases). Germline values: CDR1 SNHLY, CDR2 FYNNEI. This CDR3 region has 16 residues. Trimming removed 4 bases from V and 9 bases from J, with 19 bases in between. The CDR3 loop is CASSGQLSEGASPLHF. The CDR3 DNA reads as TGTGCCAGCAGTGGACAGTTATCTGAAGGTGCTTCACCCCTCCACTTT.

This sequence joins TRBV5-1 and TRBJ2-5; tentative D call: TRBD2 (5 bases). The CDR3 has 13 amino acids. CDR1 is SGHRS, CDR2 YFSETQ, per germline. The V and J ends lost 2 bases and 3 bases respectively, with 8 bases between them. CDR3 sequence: CASSFTREETQYF. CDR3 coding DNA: TGCGCCAGCAGCTTTACTAGGGAAGAGACCCAGTACTTC.